These T cell receptor beta chains were read from a single sample in a study of blood T cells in healthy people across ages. In TCRdb, the 5' RACE reads were re-called with MiXCR into one record per CDR3 protein. The table records 750,000 to 950,000 distinct CDR3 sequences, 25% to 35% of them present only once. A further study also used this sample, focusing on T cells of mothers and their children.

Sequences were obtained from blood. These receptors were taken from a woman aged 40 to 50 in good health. Both conserved end residues are part of each CDR3.

J gene: TRBJ1-2
V gene: TRBV29-1
CDR3 protein: CSVAGTGRYGYTF

J gene: TRBJ2-5
V gene: TRBV7-6
CDR3 protein: CASSSKNSPWDRETQYF

J gene: TRBJ2-7
V gene: TRBV7-9
CDR3 protein: CASIQSTGGPYEQYF

J gene: TRBJ2-1
V gene: TRBV7-2
CDR3 protein: CASNSAGVYNEQFF

J gene: TRBJ2-7
V gene: TRBV3-1
CDR3 protein: CASSQDYQGSYEQYF

J gene: TRBJ2-2
V gene: TRBV6-4
CDR3 protein: CASSERWIAGSNTGELFF

J gene: TRBJ1-5
V gene: TRBV7-2
CDR3 protein: CASSLRAGDQPQHF

J gene: TRBJ1-1
V gene: TRBV7-2
CDR3 protein: CASSLQGRGTEAFF

J gene: TRBJ2-7
V gene: TRBV4-1
CDR3 protein: CASSQGDSTYEQYF

J gene: TRBJ1-5
V gene: TRBV4-3
CDR3 protein: CASSQDHRHNQPQHF

J gene: TRBJ1-1
V gene: TRBV12-3/TRBV12-4
CDR3 protein: CASSFTGTPNTEAFF

J gene: TRBJ2-5
V gene: TRBV7-6
CDR3 protein: CASSPLGAPPETQYF

J gene: .
V gene: TRBV19
CDR3 protein: CASSIGSGVTYEQYF

J gene: TRBJ2-1
V gene: TRBV5-1
CDR3 protein: CASSPHGQGSLQFF

J gene: TRBJ2-7
V gene: TRBV6-6
CDR3 protein: CASRPPSSGGTYEQYF

J gene: TRBJ2-3
V gene: TRBV20-1
CDR3 protein: CSPGTSGADTQYF

J gene: TRBJ2-3
V gene: TRBV14
CDR3 protein: CASSQRVGGSTDTQYF

J gene: TRBJ2-1
V gene: TRBV28
CDR3 protein: CASSLPRASGASNNEQFF

J gene: TRBJ1-3
V gene: TRBV29-1
CDR3 protein: CSVDDQQGNTIYF

J gene: TRBJ2-7
V gene: TRBV3-1
CDR3 protein: CASSFLIGGFSYEQYF

J gene: TRBJ2-5
V gene: TRBV20-1
CDR3 protein: CSATTGAYQETQYF

J gene: TRBJ2-1
V gene: TRBV20-1
CDR3 protein: CSARGEINEQFF

J gene: TRBJ2-7
V gene: TRBV9
CDR3 protein: CASSVSTGTGLHEQYF

J gene: TRBJ1-3
V gene: TRBV27
CDR3 protein: CASSLKGRGNTIYF

J gene: TRBJ2-7
V gene: TRBV28
CDR3 protein: CASRPPRGVTYEQYF

J gene: TRBJ1-2
V gene: TRBV9
CDR3 protein: CASSVALGAYGYTF

J gene: TRBJ2-7
V gene: TRBV3-1
CDR3 protein: CASSQDVGQGAYEQYF

J gene: TRBJ2-5
V gene: TRBV28
CDR3 protein: CASSLGQGGKETQYF

J gene: TRBJ2-7
V gene: TRBV3-1
CDR3 protein: CASSQAGDRYEQYF

J gene: TRBJ2-3
V gene: TRBV7-2
CDR3 protein: CASSRSSGSIDTQYF

J gene: TRBJ1-5
V gene: TRBV4-1
CDR3 protein: CASSHRHTGKVNQPQHF

J gene: TRBJ2-7
V gene: TRBV7-9
CDR3 protein: CASSLATSGTYEQYF

J gene: TRBJ1-1
V gene: TRBV6-5
CDR3 protein: CASQVAGNTEAFF

J gene: TRBJ1-1
V gene: TRBV7-3
CDR3 protein: CASSPQGGFTEAFF

J gene: TRBJ2-3
V gene: TRBV6-1
CDR3 protein: CASRNVGTKTSTDTQYF

J gene: TRBJ2-7
V gene: TRBV9
CDR3 protein: CASSAGPASDEQYF

J gene: TRBJ2-1
V gene: TRBV20-1
CDR3 protein: CSADHGEGSYNEQFF

J gene: TRBJ1-5
V gene: TRBV15
CDR3 protein: CATSREQWGLSVQHF

J gene: TRBJ1-1
V gene: TRBV12-3/TRBV12-4
CDR3 protein: CASSFEPGLNTEAFF

J gene: TRBJ1-2
V gene: TRBV7-2
CDR3 protein: CASSWTGGSNYGYTF

J gene: TRBJ2-7
V gene: TRBV27
CDR3 protein: CASSLSHGRTSYEQYF

J gene: TRBJ2-5
V gene: TRBV6-1
CDR3 protein: CASSDVPSRTQYF

J gene: TRBJ2-7
V gene: TRBV10-3
CDR3 protein: CAISEFLTRDDSYEQYF

J gene: TRBJ2-1
V gene: TRBV28
CDR3 protein: CASRIGTSGTYNEQFF

J gene: TRBJ2-3
V gene: TRBV7-2
CDR3 protein: CASSLARPRTDTQYF

J gene: TRBJ2-5
V gene: TRBV5-1
CDR3 protein: CASSFKLAGASETQYF

J gene: TRBJ2-3
V gene: TRBV7-6
CDR3 protein: CASSVQMGDTQYF

J gene: TRBJ1-2
V gene: TRBV20-1
CDR3 protein: CSARGYSNYGYTF

J gene: TRBJ2-2
V gene: TRBV7-2
CDR3 protein: CASSLALLAGTNTGELFF

J gene: TRBJ2-7
V gene: TRBV7-2
CDR3 protein: CASSLEFTMGDEQYF

J gene: TRBJ2-3
V gene: TRBV5-1
CDR3 protein: CASSLGGARFSVSHTDTQYF